The 32 T cell receptor beta chains below all came from one sample that was sequenced in a study of shared clonotypes between healthy human individuals. Clones were read by immunoSEQ multiplex PCR, and TCRdb kept only the in-frame ones, dropping some. The table lists about 1.1 million clones, 75% to 85% of them singletons. The source material was memory CD4+ T cells from PBMCs. The subset here: CD45RA-negative fraction. The receptors stem from a man between 18 and 35 years old in good health. Some clones in this sample may be carry-over from other donors' samples.

This chain links TRBV30 with TRBJ1-4, with 8 bases fitting TRBD1. Per the germline V gene, CDR1 is GTSNPN and CDR2 is SVGIG (reference sequence). The junction had 3 bases not matched to a gene; V was cut back by 1 base and J by 8 bases. The CDR3 has 13 amino acids. The CDR3 DNA sequence: TGTGCCTGGAGTGCTGCAGGGGGCGAAAAACTGTTTTTT. This gives the protein CAWSAAGGEKLFF.

A remark on this clone: The sample contains more than one DNA sequence encoding this CDR3. The chain links TRBV5-1 to TRBJ2-3; no reliable D call. This CDR3 has 13 amino acids. V was trimmed by 2 bases and J by 1 base, leaving 5 bases between them. CDR1 and CDR2 (germline): SGHRS, YFSETQ. The CDR3 nucleotides read TGCGCCAGCAGCTTATCTGGCACAGATACGCAGTATTTT. This sequence encodes CASSLSGTDTQYF.

DNA of the CDR3: TGTGCCAGCTTCGGGGCGGGTGGCTACACCTTC. This gives the protein CASFGAGGYTF. This rearrangement joins TRBV25-1 to TRBJ1-2; D is possibly TRBD1 (5 bases). V was pared by 8 bases and J by 7 bases, with 11 bases between. The CDR3 is 11 amino acids. The germline V gene has CDR1 MGHDK and CDR2 SYGVNS.

The V and J genes are TRBV2 and TRBJ2-7; D remains unclear. V dropped 3 bases and J dropped 2 bases, with 14 bases sitting between them. The CDR3 length is 15 residues. The germline V gene has CDR1 SNHLY and CDR2 FYNNEI. As DNA, the CDR3 is TGTGCCAGCAGTGATACTACCGTCCATACCTACGAGCAGTACTTC. Translation gives CASSDTTVHTYEQYF.

The chain links TRBV7-2 to TRBJ1-3, with D possibly matching TRBD1 (5 bases). Germline V gene sequence: CDR1 SGHTA, CDR2 FQGNSA. This CDR3 comprises 15 residues. V was pared by 6 bases and J by 0 bases, with 12 bases between. The chain's CDR3 is CASSWSGGSGNTIYF. DNA of the CDR3: TGTGCCAGCAGTTGGAGCGGGGGCTCTGGAAACACCATATATTTT.

This clone occurred once. The chain is built from TRBV14 and TRBJ1-1; a weak D match, TRBD1 (5 bases). Germline assignment: CDR1 SGHDN and CDR2 FVKESK. There are 15 residues in the CDR3. The V end lost 4 bases, the J end lost 5 bases, and 17 bases lay between the germline ends. CDR3 nucleotides: TGTGCCAGCAGCCCTCGTGTGGGGCGGGGTACTGAAGCTTTCTTT. Amino acids: CASSPRVGRGTEAFF.

Note on this clone: Other DNA sequences from this sample encode an identical CDR3 as well. The chain is built from TRBV5-4 and TRBJ2-1; 15 nucleotides match TRBD2. There are 15 residues in the CDR3. The V and J ends lost 4 bases and 7 bases, in that order; junction bases with no gene match: 3. The germline CDR1 and CDR2 sequences are SGHNT and YYREEE (reference sequence). Here the CDR3 reads CASSPGLAGGNEQFF. For the CDR3, the DNA is TGTGCCAGCAGCCCCGGACTAGCGGGGGGGAATGAGCAGTTCTTC.

This clone occurred a few times. The chain couples TRBV29-1 to TRBJ2-3; tentative D call: TRBD2 (5 bases). Trimming took off 6 bases at V and 6 bases at J, with 19 bases between the two ends. The length of the CDR3 is 14 residues. Looked up from germline, CDR1 is SQVTM and CDR2 is ANQGSEA. For the CDR3, the DNA is TGCAGCGTCTCCGCGGCCCTAGCCATCGATACGCAGTATTTT. Its translation is CSVSAALAIDTQYF.

This clone occurred many times. Here the CDR3 reads CASSLARQAGLGTGELFF. CDR3 DNA sequence: TGTGCCAGCAGCTTAGCGAGACAGGCGGGATTGGGGACCGGGGAGCTGTTTTTT. This rearrangement joins TRBV7-8 to TRBJ2-2; D could derive from TRBD1 or TRBD2 (6 bases each). Germline V gene lookup returns CDR1 SGHVS and CDR2 FQNEAQ. Between the trimmed V and J ends, which lost 0 bases and 5 bases, there was a span of 19 bases. The CDR3 is 18 amino acids.

In nucleotides, the CDR3 is TGTGCCAGCATCTGGCTCGGGACCGGCACTGAAGCTTTCTTT. This codes for CASIWLGTGTEAFF. The J gene is TRBJ1-1, the V gene TRBV6-6; D might be TRBD1 (5 bases). Per germline, CDR1 MNHNY and CDR2 SVGAGI (reference sequence). V dropped 7 bases and J dropped 4 bases, with 16 bases sitting between them. This CDR3 region has 14 residues.

This chain uses TRBV29-1 with TRBJ2-7; D remains ambiguous. Germline V gene data show CDR1 as SQVTM and CDR2 as ANQGSEA. V was trimmed by 4 bases and J by 5 bases, leaving 15 bases between them. This CDR3 is built from 13 residues. This chain's CDR3 is CSVVGSISDEQYF. In DNA, the CDR3 is TGCAGCGTTGTTGGTAGCATTAGTGACGAGCAGTACTTC.

The J gene is TRBJ2-3, the V gene TRBV18; D is ambiguous. The CDR3 has 18 residues. Trimming took 2 bases from V and 3 from J, leaving 21 bases between them. CDR1 KGHSH and CDR2 LQKENI come from the germline V gene. CDR3 bases: TGTGCCAGCTCACCAAAGACCCCCGAGGTGGGTCCAACAGATACGCAGTATTTT. Protein product: CASSPKTPEVGPTDTQYF.

The V and J genes are TRBV5-1 and TRBJ2-1; D is unresolved. The V end lost 4 bases, the J end lost 8 bases, and 13 bases lay between the germline ends. CDR1 is SGHRS and CDR2 is YFSETQ in the germline V gene. This CDR3 is 13 amino acids long. The CDR3 sequence: CASSPIMGDEQFF. Written as DNA, the CDR3 is TGCGCCAGCAGCCCGATCATGGGCGATGAGCAGTTCTTC.

This rearrangement joins TRBV5-4 to TRBJ2-1; 10 bases map to TRBD2. CDR1 and CDR2 from the germline V gene are SGHNT and YYREEE (reference sequence). The CDR3 has 16 amino acids. Trimming cost V 1 base and J 8 bases; bases outside gene matches: 9. The CDR3 loop is CASSLQRLAGADEQFF. The CDR3 DNA is TGTGCCAGCAGCTTGCAGCGGCTAGCGGGAGCCGATGAGCAGTTCTTC. The whole variable domain, remainder taken from reference TRBV5-4 and TRBJ2-1, is ETGVTQSPTHLIKTRGQQVTLRCSSQSGHNTVSWYQQALGQGPQFIFQYYREEENGRGNFPPRFSGLQFPNYSSELNVNALELDDSALYLCASSLQRLAGADEQFFGPGTRLTVL.

V is TRBV7-2 and J is TRBJ1-2; TRBD1 matches 8 bases. The ends lost 4 bases at V and 4 bases at J; junction bases unmatched: 2. The length of the CDR3 is 13 residues. CDR1 and CDR2 (germline): SGHTA, FQGNSA. The CDR3: CASSSDRVYGYTF. CDR3 in DNA: TGTGCCAGCAGCTCGGACAGGGTCTATGGCTACACCTTC.

The rearrangement links TRBV6-5 to TRBJ2-7; D remains unclear. CDR3 length equals 14 residues. Germline CDR1 MNHEY, CDR2 SVGAGI. V gave up 6 bases and J gave up 2 bases, with 14 bases separating them. The CDR3 coding sequence is TGTGCCAGCAGGCGGACCTTAGGGCCCTACGAGCAGTACTTC. Translated: CASRRTLGPYEQYF.

This clone was seen only a few times. This chain links TRBV4-1 with TRBJ2-1, with a weak D call TRBD2 (7 bases). Trimming removed 3 bases from V and 7 bases from J, with 19 bases in between. Germline V gene data show CDR1 as MGHRA and CDR2 as YSYEKL. CDR3 length equals 16 residues. CDR3 residues: CASSQLWGGGDNEQFF. Here the CDR3 DNA reads TGCGCCAGCAGCCAGCTCTGGGGGGGCGGCGATAATGAGCAGTTCTTC.

In this sample, this clone turned up once. V usage is TRBV7-2 and J usage is TRBJ1-1; D is possibly TRBD1 (6 bases). Germline CDR1 SGHTA, CDR2 FQGNSA. Trimming cost V 3 bases and J 4 bases, with 15 bases left between them. The CDR3 has 15 residues. As DNA, the CDR3 is TGTGCCAGCAGCTTTAGGGGGACGTACGGCACTGAAGCTTTCTTT. Its translation is CASSFRGTYGTEAFF.

The chain is built from TRBV27 and TRBJ2-1; a possible D gene is TRBD1 (5 bases). The V gene's germline CDR1 is MNHEY and CDR2 SMNVEV (reference sequence). Trimming shortened V by 6 bases and J by 7 bases, and 16 bases separated the two germline ends. The CDR3 has 14 amino acids. CDR3 bases: TGTGCCAGCAGCGGGCCAGGGCTGATAAATGAGCAGTTCTTC. Residues: CASSGPGLINEQFF.

The chain uses TRBV4-1 and TRBJ1-4, with a weak D call TRBD1 (6 bases). Germline assignment: CDR1 MGHRA and CDR2 YSYEKL. Trimming removed 3 bases from V and 7 bases from J, with 15 bases in between. This CDR3 contains 15 residues. The CDR3 spells CASSHYGGGGEKLFF. For the CDR3, the DNA is TGCGCCAGCAGCCATTATGGGGGAGGGGGTGAAAAACTGTTTTTT.

The chain has TRBV5-6 and TRBJ2-5, with 13 bases aligning to TRBD2. Germline trimming cut 6 bases from V and 8 bases from J; bases unmatched to any gene: 16. The CDR3 consists of 17 residues. Germline V CDR1 and CDR2: SGHDT, YYEEEE. The CDR3 bases are TGTGCCAGCACCCAAGCGGGGGGGACTAGCGGGGCTTCTACCCAGTACTTC. It is translated as CASTQAGGTSGASTQYF.

CDR3 sequence: CASTQGHNQPQHF. DNA for the CDR3: TGTGCCAGCACACAGGGACACAATCAGCCCCAGCATTTT. This chain links TRBV6-5 with TRBJ1-5; D perhaps matches TRBD1 (6 bases). CDR1 MNHEY and CDR2 SVGAGI come from the germline V gene. V lost 7 bases and J 3 bases, leaving 10 bases between the germline ends. This CDR3 comprises 13 residues.

This rearrangement joins TRBV19 to TRBJ1-2; 7 nucleotides agree with TRBD1. CDR3 length: 14 residues. Germline assignment: CDR1 LNHDA and CDR2 SQIVND (reference sequence). V was clipped by 1 base and J by 2 bases; unmatched bases: 1. The CDR3 is CASSIGGQNYGYTF. The CDR3 coding sequence is TGTGCCAGTAGTATAGGGGGACAGAACTATGGCTACACCTTC.

V usage is TRBV6-5 and J usage is TRBJ2-2; D remains unclear. Germline V lookup: CDR1 MNHEY, CDR2 SVGAGI. Trimming shortened V by 8 bases and J by 7 bases, and 8 bases separated the two germline ends. The CDR3 is 11 amino acids. CDR3 protein: CASARGGELFF. The CDR3 nucleotides read TGTGCCAGCGCTCGCGGCGGGGAGCTGTTTTTT.

This clone was picked up a small number of times. Other DNA sequences of this sample code for an identical CDR3. The chain joins TRBV4-1 to TRBJ1-2; 7 bases are a match to TRBD1. The length of the CDR3 is 12 residues. V lost 6 bases, J lost 5 bases, and 3 bases stayed unmatched. Germline V gene data show CDR1 as MGHRA and CDR2 as YSYEKL. Here the CDR3 DNA reads TGCGCCAGCAGTCAACAGGGGTATGGCTACACCTTC. Its translation is CASSQQGYGYTF.

This rearrangement joins TRBV21-1 to TRBJ2-7. TRBV21-1 is classified as a pseudogene. The CDR3 length is 15 residues. The CDR3 coding sequence is TGTGCCAGCAGCAAAGGTGGGGAATTCTCCTACGAGCAGTACTTC. As protein: CASSKGGEFSYEQYF.

The CDR3 is CASYGTGVNYGYTF. CDR3 sequence (DNA): TGTGCCAGCTACGGGACAGGGGTGAACTATGGCTACACCTTC. V is TRBV28 and J is TRBJ1-2; 10 nucleotides line up with TRBD1. Germline CDR1 reads MDHEN; CDR2 reads SYDVKM. The CDR3 is made up of 14 amino acids. Unmatched junction bases numbered 5, after V lost 8 bases and J lost 2 bases.

The chain is built from TRBV7-2 and TRBJ2-2, with no clear D. Germline lookup yields CDR1 SGHTA and CDR2 FQGNSA. This CDR3 region has 14 residues. Trimming stripped 6 bases from V and 4 bases from J, with 12 bases between. In DNA, the CDR3 is TGTGCCAGCAGGAGGAGTCTTAGCACCGGGGAGCTGTTTTTT. It yields the protein CASRRSLSTGELFF.

A remark on this clone: Distinct nucleotide sequences in the sample also encode this CDR3. The V call is TRBV6-5, the J call TRBJ2-7, with 11 nucleotides matching TRBD2. After removal of 6 bases from V and 2 bases from J, the junction contained 3 bases not matched to a gene. CDR1 is MNHEY and CDR2 is SVGAGI in the germline V gene. This CDR3 contains 14 residues. CDR3 in amino acids: CASSRTSGPYEQYF. The CDR3 DNA sequence: TGTGCCAGCAGCCGGACTAGCGGGCCCTACGAGCAGTACTTC.

The chain carries TRBV9 and TRBJ2-7, with D possibly TRBD2 on 6 matching bases. The germline V and J ends were trimmed by 1 base and 7 bases, with 18 bases remaining between them. CDR3 length: 15 amino acids. The germline gives CDR1 SGDLS, CDR2 YYNGEE. The CDR3 DNA sequence: TGTGCCAGCAGCGTAACCGGGACCCCGGGGGAAGAGCAGTACTTC. As protein: CASSVTGTPGEEQYF. The entire variable domain, with the rest obtained from reference TRBV9 and TRBJ2-7, is as follows: DSGVTQTPKHLITATGQRVTLRCSPRSGDLSVYWYQQSLDQGLQFLIQYYNGEERAKGNILERFSAQQFPDLHSELNLSSLELGDSALYFCASSVTGTPGEEQYFGPGTRLTVT.

The V call is TRBV29-1, the J call TRBJ1-3; TRBD1 agrees at 7 bases. The CDR3 runs 13 residues. J lost 8 bases, V lost 3 bases, and 7 bases had no gene match. Per the germline V gene, CDR1 is SQVTM and CDR2 is ANQGSEA. CDR3 sequence: CSVENRDRDTIYF. Here the CDR3 DNA reads TGCAGCGTTGAGAACCGGGACAGAGACACCATATATTTT.

This clone came up a few times. The J gene is TRBJ1-1, the V gene TRBV6-1; perhaps TRBD1 as D (5 bases). This CDR3 is 15 amino acids long. Germline V gene lookup returns CDR1 MNHNS and CDR2 SASEGT. Trimming took 2 bases from V and 5 from J, leaving 15 bases between them. Here the CDR3 DNA reads TGTGCCAGCAGTGAATACCTCCCAGGGAAGACTGAAGCTTTCTTT. Its translation: CASSEYLPGKTEAFF.